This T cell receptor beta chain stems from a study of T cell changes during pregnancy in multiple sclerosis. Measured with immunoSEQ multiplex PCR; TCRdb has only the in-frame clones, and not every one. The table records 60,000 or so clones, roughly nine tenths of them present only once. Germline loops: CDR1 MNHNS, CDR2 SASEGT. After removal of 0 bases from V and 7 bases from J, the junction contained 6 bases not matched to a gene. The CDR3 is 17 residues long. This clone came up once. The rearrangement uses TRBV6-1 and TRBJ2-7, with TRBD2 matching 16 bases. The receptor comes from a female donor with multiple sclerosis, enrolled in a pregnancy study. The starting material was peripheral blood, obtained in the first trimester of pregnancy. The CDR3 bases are TGTGCCAGCAGTGAAGCCGGGACTAGCGGGAGGGCTCGGGAGCAGTACTTC. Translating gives CASSEAGTSGRAREQYF.